The 14 T cell receptor beta chains reported below all come from one sample, sequenced in a study of blood T cell repertoires in COVID-19. Clones were sequenced by immunoSEQ multiplex PCR, and TCRdb holds only the in-frame ones, with some missing. Of about 410,000 clones in the sample, roughly 85% were seen once. The material sequenced was peripheral blood. These receptors were obtained from a woman in her 30s with active or convalescent COVID-19.

This clone was seen a few times. V is TRBV7-8 and J is TRBJ1-4; 7 bases agree with TRBD1. Germline V gene sequence: CDR1 SGHVS, CDR2 FQNEAQ. This CDR3 has 15 amino acids. The J segment lost 1 base and the V segment lost 5 bases, leaving 4 bases of the junction unmatched. The CDR3 spells CASSERTGTNEKLFF. In nucleotides, the CDR3 is TGTGCCAGCAGCGAAAGGACAGGAACTAATGAAAAACTGTTTTTT.

This clone was counted between two and nine times. The rearrangement uses TRBV11-2 and TRBJ1-1; D is possibly TRBD1 (5 bases). CDR3 length: 13 amino acids. The V and J ends lost 5 bases and 2 bases respectively, with 9 bases between them. Germline CDR1 SGHAT, CDR2 FQNNGV. The CDR3, as DNA: TGTGCCAGCAGCATCGACAGAAACACTGAAGCTTTCTTT. It codes for CASSIDRNTEAFF.

Remarks on this clone: One end of the junction varies from germline; a read error may be responsible. The chain links TRBV5-1 to TRBJ1-2; D possibly corresponds to TRBD1 (6 bases). Per germline, CDR1 SGHRS and CDR2 YFSETQ. There are 10 residues in the CDR3. The CDR3 sequence: CASRDGQWLF. The DNA for the CDR3 is TGCGCCAGCAGAGATGGACAGTGGCTCTTC.

V gene TRBV29-1 combines with J gene TRBJ2-5; D is uncertain. Germline CDR1 SQVTM, CDR2 ANQGSEA. The CDR3 contains 15 residues. Trimming stripped 0 bases from V and 5 bases from J, with 16 bases between. The CDR3 DNA reads TGCAGCGTTGAAGATGAGGCAGATCTCATCGAGACCCAGTACTTC. Translating it yields CSVEDEADLIETQYF.

The chain carries TRBV15 and TRBJ2-1, with D unresolved. This CDR3 contains 12 residues. The V end was cut by 9 bases, the J end by 0 bases, with 6 bases between. The germline CDR1 and CDR2 sequences are LNHNV and YYDKDF (reference sequence). The CDR3: CATRSSYNEQFF. The CDR3 coding sequence is TGTGCCACGAGGAGCTCCTACAATGAGCAGTTCTTC.

The count of this clone is one. The chain links TRBV2 to TRBJ2-1; the D is unclear. The length of the CDR3 is 15 residues. Germline-derived CDR1 and CDR2 are SNHLY and FYNNEI. V lost 2 bases and J lost 0, with 8 bases in between. The CDR3 spells CASSERGYSYNEQFF. Here the CDR3 DNA reads TGTGCCAGCAGTGAACGAGGTTACTCCTACAATGAGCAGTTCTTC.

The chain has TRBV28 and TRBJ1-1, with D possibly matching TRBD1 (6 bases). Looked up from germline, CDR1 is MDHEN and CDR2 is SYDVKM. Trimming took off 4 bases at V and 1 base at J, with 13 bases between the two ends. The length of the CDR3 is 15 residues. CDR3 nucleotide sequence: TGTGCCAGCAGTTATAGGACAGTTCGGAACACTGAAGCTTTCTTT. Translation gives CASSYRTVRNTEAFF.

The chain has TRBV5-1 and TRBJ1-1; D is unclear. The ends were cut back, 2 bases at V and 4 bases at J, with 12 bases in the middle. This CDR3 comprises 14 residues. The germline gives CDR1 SGHRS, CDR2 YFSETQ. As DNA, the CDR3 is TGCGCCAGCAGCTTTCGGAGCATAAGCACTGAAGCTTTCTTT. Amino acid sequence: CASSFRSISTEAFF.

V usage is TRBV27 and J usage is TRBJ2-7; 9 nucleotides align to TRBD1. CDR1 MNHEY and CDR2 SMNVEV come from the germline V gene (reference sequence). Losses at the gene ends were 3 bases for V and 6 bases for J; bases not matched to a gene: 3. This CDR3 spans 13 amino acids. The CDR3 bases are TGTGCCAGCAGTTTGGGGACAGGGCGCGAGCAGTACTTC. Translation: CASSLGTGREQYF.

The J gene is TRBJ2-3, the V gene TRBV11-2; 9 bases fit TRBD1. This CDR3 comprises 19 residues. Per germline, CDR1 SGHAT and CDR2 FQNNGV. Trimming cost V 1 base and J 1 base; bases outside gene matches: 12. CDR3 loop: CASSLVSGQGTKGTDTQYF. The CDR3 DNA is TGTGCCAGCAGCTTAGTTTCGGGACAGGGCACAAAAGGCACAGATACGCAGTATTTT.

V usage is TRBV5-4 and J usage is TRBJ1-1, with 8 positions matching TRBD1. The CDR3 covers 15 residues. V was clipped by 4 bases and J by 4 bases; unmatched bases: 9. Germline V gene sequence: CDR1 SGHNT, CDR2 YYREEE (reference sequence). The CDR3 sequence is CASSILRGLGTEAFF. CDR3 sequence (DNA): TGTGCCAGCAGCATACTCAGGGGGCTGGGCACTGAAGCTTTCTTT.

This clone was observed a handful of times. J is TRBJ2-7 and V is TRBV10-3, with D possibly TRBD1 on 6 matching bases. From germline, CDR1 is ENHRY and CDR2 SYGVKD. CDR3 size: 16 residues. The V gene lost 3 bases and the J gene lost 3 bases, with 18 bases spanning the gap. For the CDR3, the DNA is TGTGCCATCAGTGACCTAAACAGGGCCTCAGGCTACGAGCAGTACTTC. The encoded protein is CAISDLNRASGYEQYF.

The chain joins TRBV2 to TRBJ2-1; the D gene is possibly TRBD1 (6 bases). Germline-derived CDR1 and CDR2 are SNHLY and FYNNEI. Trimming pared 4 bases from V and 5 bases from J, leaving 12 bases between. The CDR3 covers 14 residues. CDR3 sequence reads: CASSVGQGHNEQFF. The CDR3 DNA reads as TGTGCCAGCAGTGTTGGGCAGGGGCACAATGAGCAGTTCTTC.

The rearrangement uses TRBV11-2 and TRBJ2-2; D ambiguous. The germline gives CDR1 SGHAT, CDR2 FQNNGV. V was cut by 1 base and J by 2 bases, with 11 bases left in between. The CDR3 runs to 16 residues. The CDR3 coding sequence is TGTGCCAGCAGCTTAGTCCTAACTGCTAACACCGGGGAGCTGTTTTTT. Amino acid sequence: CASSLVLTANTGELFF. Combining the CDR3 with reference TRBV11-2 and TRBJ2-2 gives the whole variable domain EAGVAQSPRYKIIEKRQSVAFWCNPISGHATLYWYQQILGQGPKLLIQFQNNGVVDDSQLPKDRFSAERLKGVDSTLKIQPAKLEDSAVYLCASSLVLTANTGELFFGEGSRLTVL.